This T cell receptor (beta chain) was recovered during a study of CD8 T cells in Susac syndrome. The CDR3 is 12 amino acids. The V gene lost 4 bases and the J gene lost 8 bases, with 9 bases spanning the gap. Germline-derived CDR1 and CDR2 are SEHNR and FQNEAQ (reference sequence). The RNA input was roughly 0.45 to 1 ug, and it was reverse transcribed with random hexamers. One entry per CDR3 protein, called by TCRdb with MiXCR from the immunoSEQ multiplex PCR reads. Seen here are some 300,000 distinct CDR3 sequences, about 89% observed once, and the top ten hold around 0.18%. CD8+ and CD4+ T cells from blood underwent TCR beta sequencing.

The sample comprised CD8+ T cells from PBMCs. The V and J genes are TRBV7-9 and TRBJ2-1; D not certain. This TCR came from a human donor with multiple sclerosis. CDR3 region: CASSSFTHEQFF. The CDR3 bases are TGTGCCAGCAGCTCCTTCACGCATGAGCAGTTCTTC.